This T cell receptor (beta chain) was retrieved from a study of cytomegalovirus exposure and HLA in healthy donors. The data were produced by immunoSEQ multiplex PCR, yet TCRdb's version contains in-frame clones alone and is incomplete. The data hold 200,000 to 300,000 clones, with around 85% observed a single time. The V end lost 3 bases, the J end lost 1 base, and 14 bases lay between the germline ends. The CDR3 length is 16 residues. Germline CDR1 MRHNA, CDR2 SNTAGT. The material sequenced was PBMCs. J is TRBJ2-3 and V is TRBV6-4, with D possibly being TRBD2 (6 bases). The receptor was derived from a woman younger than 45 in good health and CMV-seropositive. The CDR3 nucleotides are TGTGCCAGCAGTGAGAATTCGGCTAGCGGCACAGATACGCAGTATTTT. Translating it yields CASSENSASGTDTQYF.